The rows below give T cell receptor beta chains drawn from one sample of a study of CD8+ T cells in alopecia areata. Clones were read by immunoSEQ multiplex PCR, and TCRdb kept only the in-frame ones, dropping some. The table lists about 250,000 clones, about three fifths of them singletons. The sample in question was CD4+ T cells sorted from blood, obtained at roughly week 52, from a patient treated with tofacitinib. The receptors stem from a human donor with alopecia areata. Both conserved end residues are part of each CDR3. A D gene is named only where the DNA matches it firmly. Clone sizes are given selectively: once, few, many, or a class where the clone is expanded.

size	D	V	J	CDR3	DNA
few	.	TRBV9	TRBJ2-3	CASSVANTDTQYF	TGTGCCAGCAGCGTAGCTAACACAGATACGCAGTATTTT
.	TRBD2	TRBV7-3	TRBJ2-3	CASSWAGGRTDTQYF	TGTGCCAGCAGCTGGGCGGGGGGCCGAACAGATACGCAGTATTTT
.	.	TRBV20-1	TRBJ2-7	CSAREGPTQYF	TGCAGTGCTAGAGAAGGTCCTACGCAGTACTTC
.	.	TRBV30	TRBJ2-4	CAWSVGGLAKNIQYF	TGTGCCTGGAGTGTTGGGGGCTTAGCCAAAAACATTCAGTACTTC
.	TRBD2	TRBV15	TRBJ2-1	CATSRELAGIRGEQFF	TGTGCCACCAGCAGAGAGCTAGCGGGGATCCGCGGTGAGCAGTTCTTC
.	.	TRBV30	TRBJ1-2	CAWGEGLGGYTF	TGTGCCTGGGGTGAGGGTTTGGGCGGCTACACCTTC
.	.	TRBV2	TRBJ2-7	CASRRDGYYEQYF	TGTGCCAGCCGCCGGGACGGATACTACGAGCAGTACTTC
.	TRBD1	TRBV15	TRBJ2-7	CATSRDPSTGVTSGQYF	TGTGCCACCAGCAGAGATCCCTCCACAGGGGTTACCTCCGGACAGTACTTC
.	TRBD1	TRBV18	TRBJ1-5	CASSPEGGASITHF	TGTGCCAGCTCACCCGAAGGGGGCGCGTCGATAACGCATTTT
.	.	TRBV19	TRBJ2-2	CASSSPTRLVAGELFF	TGTGCCAGTAGTTCCCCAACGCGACTGGTTGCCGGGGAGCTGTTTTTT
.	.	TRBV29-1	TRBJ2-1	CSALVFPGQFF	TGCAGCGCCTTAGTTTTTCCTGGGCAGTTCTTC
.	.	TRBV25-1	TRBJ2-7	CASSPGPYEQYF	TGTGCCAGCAGTCCCGGTCCCTACGAGCAGTACTTC
few	.	TRBV30	TRBJ2-4	CAWNSGVQAKNIQYF	TGTGCCTGGAATTCCGGGGTACAGGCCAAAAACATTCAGTACTTC
once	.	TRBV7-2	TRBJ2-1	CASNNYNEQFF	TGTGCCAGCAACAACTACAATGAGCAGTTCTTC
.	.	TRBV5-6	TRBJ2-5	CASTRREQPWETQYF	TGTGCCAGCACCCGGAGGGAGCAGCCTTGGGAGACCCAGTACTTC
.	.	TRBV30	TRBJ1-5	CAWNGRGDQPQHF	TGTGCCTGGAATGGACGGGGGGATCAGCCCCAGCATTTT
.	TRBD1	TRBV9	TRBJ2-1	CASSVGGTGPYEQFF	TGTGCCAGCAGCGTAGGGGGGACAGGTCCATATGAGCAGTTCTTC
few	.	TRBV2	TRBJ1-6	CASSGRGDESPLHF	TGTGCCAGCAGTGGTCGAGGGGATGAATCACCCCTCCACTTT
.	.	TRBV6-1	TRBJ1-2	CASSETFTLSNYGYTF	TGTGCCAGCAGTGAGACCTTCACCCTATCTAACTATGGCTACACCTTC
.	.	TRBV7-2	TRBJ2-7	CASSFRDSSSYEQYF	TGTGCCAGCAGCTTCCGGGACTCGAGCTCCTACGAGCAGTACTTC
.	.	TRBV30	TRBJ1-2	CAWSVKGRVGYTF	TGTGCCTGGAGTGTAAAGGGCAGAGTTGGCTACACCTTC
.	.	TRBV2	TRBJ1-5	CASSEAGPRGQPQHF	TGTGCCAGCAGTGAAGCAGGGCCCCGGGGGCAGCCCCAGCATTTT
few	.	TRBV23-1	TRBJ1-6	CASSHSPDYNSPLHF	TGCGCCAGCAGTCATTCCCCTGATTATAATTCACCCCTCCACTTT